This T cell receptor (beta chain) is drawn from a study of beta chain features in type 1 diabetes. Study results and limitations: Junctions at VDJ sites from type 1 diabetes patients had fewer insertions and more deletions. A closer apparent resemblance between naive, central memory and Treg TCRB repertoires was seen in patients than in healthy donors. Shorter TCRB CDR3s, moderately but significantly so, marked every one of the four CD4+ subsets in Type 1 diabetes patients.

About this clone: The antigen is unknown.

Every bit of the isolated RNA underwent reverse transcription, so sequencing read expressed TCRB transcripts. Clones were sequenced by immunoSEQ multiplex PCR, and TCRdb holds only the in-frame ones, with some missing. The sample shows 240,000 or so clones, roughly 22% of them seen only once. V lost 1 base to trimming and J lost 4 bases; unmatched junction nucleotides: 6. CDR1 is SQVTM and CDR2 is ANQGSEA in the germline V gene. The CDR3 has 15 amino acids. The rearrangement links TRBV29-1 to TRBJ2-2; TRBD1 matches 7 bases. Source material: naive CD4+ T cells from blood. The source of this sequence is a woman in her thirties or forties with type 1 diabetes. CDR3 loop: CSVEARQGGTGELFF. In DNA form, the CDR3 reads TGCAGCGTTGAAGCGAGACAGGGTGGCACCGGGGAGCTGTTTTTT.